This TCR beta chain was observed in a study of blood T cell repertoires in COVID-19. Study-wide context: Samples of COVID-19 (acute and convalescent) were obtained from the United States, Italy and Spain. T cells, B-cell-depleted T cells, or PBMCs provided the cDNA or gDNA that served as material.

Authors' methods: Amplification from reference gene primers served as the basis for estimated nucleated cell counts. The repertoire was sequenced with immunoSEQ multiplex PCR; TCRdb's copy has only in-frame clones and lacks some. Clone size and the V and J calls come from that table; the DNA yielded D and trimming. Of 160,000 or so clones listed, just under 80% are singletons. The sequenced sample was peripheral blood. This TCR derives from a woman older than 75 with acute or convalescent COVID-19.

DNA for the CDR3: TGTGCCAGCAGTTTAAACAGGGCCGGAGAGACCCAGTACTTC. It is translated as CASSLNRAGETQYF. The chain has TRBV27 and TRBJ2-5, with D possibly being TRBD1 (6 bases). The germline V and J ends were trimmed by 2 bases and 4 bases, with 11 bases remaining between them. The V gene's germline CDR1 is MNHEY and CDR2 SMNVEV (reference sequence). The CDR3 consists of 14 residues.